These T cell receptor beta chains were read from a single sample in a study of Ad26.COV2.S vaccination and SARS-CoV-2 variants. The data were produced by immunoSEQ multiplex PCR, yet TCRdb's version contains in-frame clones alone and is incomplete. Seen here are 430,000 or so clones, about nine tenths observed once, and the top ten hold 12%. This specimen was peripheral blood, taken in a trial of Ad26.COV2.S vaccine versus placebo. These receptors came from a person between 18 and 65 years old who received the Ad26.COV2.S COVID-19 vaccine or a placebo. Both conserved end residues are part of each CDR3. Fields, in order: V gene, clone size, D gene, CDR3 length, J gene, CDR3 protein, CDR3 DNA. A D gene is named only where the DNA matches it firmly. Some rows mark clone size as missing; the rest say once, few, many or name a class of expanded clone.

>TRBV12-3/TRBV12-4|once|.|12|TRBJ2-7
CASSYYGDEQYF
TGTGCCAGCAGTTATTACGGGGACGAGCAGTACTTC
>TRBV30|.|TRBD1|15|TRBJ2-3
CAWSVQGVLGDTQYF
TGTGCCTGGAGTGTACAGGGGGTATTGGGAGATACGCAGTATTTT
>TRBV5-4|.|TRBD1|16|TRBJ1-1
CASSLDRGHRNTEAFF
TGTGCCAGCAGCTTGGACAGGGGGCACAGGAACACTGAAGCTTTCTTT
>TRBV28|.|.|14|TRBJ1-2
CASAQLTGPNGYTF
TGTGCCAGCGCCCAATTGACAGGTCCAAATGGCTACACCTTC
>TRBV7-9|.|.|14|TRBJ1-5
CASSLDGSYQPQHF
TGTGCCAGCAGCTTGGACGGGAGCTATCAGCCCCAGCATTTT
>TRBV10-3|.|TRBD1|15|TRBJ1-5
CAISSDRASNQPQHF
TGTGCCATCAGCAGCGACAGGGCTAGCAATCAGCCCCAGCATTTT
>TRBV6-2/TRBV6-3|.|TRBD1|14|TRBJ1-2
CASSRTTGNYGYTF
TGTGCCAGCAGCAGAACGACAGGGAACTATGGCTACACCTTC
>TRBV6-5|.|TRBD2|14|TRBJ2-7
CAVLAGGLPYEQYF
TGTGCCGTATTAGCGGGAGGACTACCCTACGAGCAGTACTTC
>TRBV5-6|.|TRBD2|16|TRBJ2-5
CASSLEASGEIKTQYF
TGTGCCAGCAGCTTGGAGGCTAGCGGGGAGATAAAGACCCAGTACTTC
>TRBV5-4|.|TRBD2|16|TRBJ2-1
CASTKNVAGVDNEQFF
TGTGCCAGCACGAAGAACGTAGCGGGAGTAGACAATGAGCAGTTCTTC
>TRBV28|.|.|18|TRBJ1-2
CASSPPIELLSSNYGYTF
TGTGCCAGCAGTCCACCAATAGAGCTTCTGAGTTCTAACTATGGCTACACCTTC
>TRBV19|.|.|16|TRBJ2-6
CASSIGRGPGANVLTF
TGTGCCAGTAGTATAGGGAGGGGTCCCGGGGCCAACGTCCTGACTTTC
>TRBV30|.|TRBD2|12|TRBJ2-1
CAWSVAGVRSFF
TGTGCCTGGAGTGTAGCGGGAGTGCGTTCGTTCTTC
>TRBV7-8|once|.|15|TRBJ2-7
CASSLALGTTYEQYF
TGTGCCAGCAGCTTAGCCCTCGGGACAACCTACGAGCAGTACTTC
>TRBV4-1|.|TRBD2|15|TRBJ2-7
CASSQVGGGAYEQYF
TGCGCCAGCAGCCAAGTCGGGGGGGGAGCCTACGAGCAGTACTTC
>TRBV5-1|.|TRBD2|18|TRBJ2-1
CASSLFASGSTVYNEQFF
TGCGCCAGCAGCTTGTTCGCTAGCGGGAGCACGGTGTACAATGAGCAGTTCTTC
>TRBV9|.|.|15|TRBJ2-1
CASSVGLAYNNEQFF
TGTGCCAGCAGCGTAGGCCTAGCGTATAACAATGAGCAGTTCTTC
>TRBV10-3|.|TRBD2|18|TRBJ2-1
CAISGAQTSGADYNEQFF
TGTGCCATCAGTGGGGCCCAGACTAGCGGGGCTGACTACAATGAGCAGTTCTTC
>TRBV4-3|.|.|15|TRBJ2-2
CASSQGQFNTGELFF
TGCGCCAGCAGCCAAGGGCAGTTTAACACCGGGGAGCTGTTTTTT
>TRBV4-3|.|.|16|TRBJ2-7
CASSQVGGEGPYEQYF
TGCGCCAGCAGCCAAGTTGGGGGAGAGGGGCCCTACGAGCAGTACTTC
>TRBV2|once|TRBD2|15|TRBJ2-7
CASNTWGGSSYEQYF
TGTGCCAGCAATACCTGGGGCGGGAGCTCCTACGAGCAGTACTTC
>TRBV4-1|.|TRBD1|15|TRBJ2-1
CASSQDRSSYNEQFF
TGCGCCAGCAGCCAGGACAGGAGCTCCTACAATGAGCAGTTCTTC
>TRBV3-1/TRBV3-2|.|.|13|TRBJ2-7
CASSQASGYEQYF
TGTGCCAGCAGCCAAGCGTCCGGTTACGAGCAGTACTTC
>TRBV11-3|.|.|13|TRBJ2-7
CASSYDGTYEQYF
TGTGCCAGCAGTTATGACGGGACCTACGAGCAGTACTTC
>TRBV30|.|TRBD2|15|TRBJ2-5
CAWSGTSGSRETQYF
TGTGCCTGGAGTGGGACTAGCGGGAGTAGAGAGACCCAGTACTTC
>TRBV2|.|.|14|TRBJ2-1
CASVREIGVHEQFF
TGTGCCAGCGTACGGGAGATTGGTGTCCATGAGCAGTTCTTC
>TRBV5-1|.|TRBD2|14|TRBJ2-7
CASSSSGRMYEQYF
TGCGCCAGCAGTTCTAGCGGGAGAATGTACGAGCAGTACTTC
>TRBV9|.|TRBD2|14|TRBJ2-5
CASSVAGGGETQYF
TGTGCCAGCAGCGTAGCGGGAGGGGGAGAGACCCAGTACTTC
>TRBV11-1|.|.|14|TRBJ2-1
CASSLGGSGDEQFF
TGTGCCAGCAGCTTAGGAGGGTCTGGGGATGAGCAGTTCTTC
>TRBV6-5|.|TRBD1|13|TRBJ1-2
CASSRTGSYGYTF
TGTGCCAGCAGCCGGACAGGCTCGTATGGCTACACCTTC
>TRBV4-3|.|TRBD2|20|TRBJ2-3
CASSQERGPSGSTSTDTQYF
TGCGCCAGCAGCCAGGAGAGGGGACCTAGCGGGAGTACTAGCACAGATACGCAGTATTTT
>TRBV30|.|.|16|TRBJ2-2
CAWSVLGGSTTGELFF
TGTGCCTGGAGTGTACTAGGGGGTTCCACCACCGGGGAGCTGTTTTTT
>TRBV7-3|.|.|14|TRBJ2-1
CASSLNLGSDEQFF
TGTGCCAGCAGCTTAAACCTCGGGAGTGATGAGCAGTTCTTC
>TRBV11-2|.|TRBD2|17|TRBJ2-2
CASKSRGGRASTGELFF
TGTGCCAGCAAAAGTAGGGGCGGGAGGGCTAGCACCGGGGAGCTGTTTTTT
>TRBV7-8|.|.|13|TRBJ2-5
CASSLEALETQYF
TGTGCCAGCAGCTTAGAAGCCTTAGAGACCCAGTACTTC
>TRBV21-1|.|.|17|TRBJ2-1
CASSSPQLAVCYNEQFF
TGTGCCAGCAGCAGCCCACAACTAGCTGTTTGCTACAATGAGCAGTTCTTC
>TRBV5-1|.|.|13|TRBJ1-2
CASSLEGRDGYTF
TGCGCCAGCAGCTTGGAGGGACGTGATGGCTACACCTTC
>TRBV30|few|.|13|TRBJ1-5
CAWSARGNQPQHF
TGTGCCTGGAGTGCTCGGGGCAATCAGCCCCAGCATTTT
>TRBV5-4|.|.|17|TRBJ1-2
CASSSDRDDTSNYGYTF
TGTGCCAGCAGCTCGGACCGGGACGATACGAGTAACTATGGCTACACCTTC
>TRBV2|.|.|12|TRBJ2-1
CASSEEYNEQFF
TGTGCCAGCAGTGAAGAGTACAATGAGCAGTTCTTC
>TRBV7-9|.|.|14|TRBJ2-3
CASSLDRSTDTQYF
TGTGCCAGCAGCCTTGACCGAAGCACAGATACGCAGTATTTT